This TCR beta chain comes out of a study of control samples from healthy donors and cancer patients. Some clones are missing from TCRdb's copy, which holds only in-frame ones; the method was immunoSEQ multiplex PCR. The sample contains some 130,000 clones, roughly 95% of which appear only once. CDR1 and CDR2 from the germline V gene are MNHEY and SVGEGT. The CDR3 consists of 14 residues. V was shortened by 6 bases and J by 7 bases, with 18 bases between the two germline ends. Sequencing input: blood. This TCR derives from a man aged 25 to 40 in good health. The chain joins TRBV6-2 or TRBV6-3 to TRBJ2-5; D is unclear. The CDR3 nucleotides are TGTGCCAGCAGACCTATCAGACTCGCCCCGACCCAGTACTTC. Translated: CASRPIRLAPTQYF.